The T cell receptor beta chain described here comes from a study of Graves' ophthalmopathy and Graves' hyperthyroidism (dated by TCRdb to the late 2010s). Describing the broader study: Peripheral blood samples were taken at the time of initial diagnosis, before any treatment was given. To tell Graves' ophthalmopathy apart from Graves' hyperthyroidism, and to predict which patients would progress to ophthalmopathy, the study relied on TCR beta repertoire signatures. In total, 135 blood samples were TCR-sequenced: under 45 ophthalmopathy, approximately 80 hyperthyroidism and about 17 hyperthyroidism-to-ophthalmopathy patients. To explore V-J signatures that distinguish ophthalmopathy from hyperthyroidism, a discovery set of roughly 98 patients was enrolled, made up of 40 to 45 with ophthalmopathy and fewer than 60 with stable hyperthyroidism. An independent validation cohort was composed of roughly 19 hyperthyroidism patients and over 15 patients who later progressed from hyperthyroidism to ophthalmopathy. In over five hyperthyroidism patients, T-cell repertoires of thyroid tissue and blood were compared. After sampling, hyperthyroidism patients received methimazole starting at 30 mg daily, and ophthalmopathy patients received high-dose intravenous methylprednisolone. For training and testing, the 100 or so patients in the discovery cohort were randomly divided in a 7:3 ratio. What the authors observed across the whole study: In validation, the model predicted ophthalmopathy progression with about 71% sensitivity and 72.22% specificity; eleven to twelve predicted patients were CT-confirmed with GO in a median of 6.5 months. Most expanded thyroid clonotypes with frequency above 0.001 were also detected in blood, suggesting blood repertoires may reflect the thyroid immune response. Sample size was not statistically predetermined, and group allocation was not concealed from the investigators. The 13-signature model separated ophthalmopathy from stable hyperthyroidism with 85% to 90% sensitivity and around 81% specificity in cross-validation, and 80%/75% in the test set.

This clonotype occurred many times. Its antigen remains unidentified. No base quality values were provided; no much bigger clone lies one nucleotide off. For repertoire sequencing, the TCR beta CDR3 regions were amplified from RNA transcripts. HTBI primers and the Qiagen OneStep RT-PCR kit were used in a first-round RT-PCR, which was followed by a second-round multiplex PCR, size selection and purification. Libraries were sequenced on an Illumina HiSeq2000 using paired-end 100 bp reads. The authors' analysis ran thus. SOAPnuke was used to process the reads, throwing out any read that had adapters, had uncalled bases, had a mean Phred below 15, or lacked an exact constant-primer or identifier match. COPE v1.2.5 was used to merge the high-quality paired reads. Unique nucleotide sequences were defined as clonotypes and aligned to IMGT TRB V, D and J references using MiTCR v1.1. The analysis was limited to V-J combinations with a frequency above 0.0001, which together covered 99% to 99.2% of the repertoires. A TCR clonal expansion and chaos score per V-J combination was defined as the ratio of F50 clonal expansion to chaos observed in the TCRdist matrix. Features were reduced by Welch's t-statistics and random forest to around 14 V-J combinations, which fed a naive Bayes classifier. The similarity between thyroid and blood repertoires was quantified using the Morisita-Horn index. In-frame beta chains were kept once TCRdb had trimmed the public reads at Q25 with fastp and called clones with MiXCR. Each entry is one CDR3 protein sequence, shown with its most common DNA and genes. For this entry, the V and J calls and clone size follow TCRdb and not the study's own pipeline. Recorded for this sample are about 220,000 distinct CDR3 sequences; around a fifth of them occurred a single time. Approximately 39% of the sample is held by the ten biggest clonotypes.

Patients with ophthalmopathy had moderately to severely active disease, with a Clinical Activity Score of 3 or more, a NOSPECS grade of 4 or more, and a disease duration of less than 3 months. Patients were excluded if they had other autoimmune diseases, uncontrolled infections, pregnancy or lactation. Clinical symptoms, serum thyroxine, TRAb, thyroid ultrasound and orbital computed tomography were used for diagnosis. PBMCs were isolated from about 9 ml of fresh peripheral blood by Ficoll-Paque density gradient centrifugation. Total RNA was extracted using Trizol reagent, and RNA quality was checked on an Agilent 2100 Bioanalyzer. The clonotype was recovered from a woman between 45 and 65 years old with Graves' ophthalmopathy. Donor details come from another sample of the same person, matched by shared clones. The specimen was peripheral blood.

The DNA sequence is given as TGCAGTGCCCCCAGACGATATGGCTACACCTTC. Translation gives CSAPRRYGYTF. The chain is assembled from TRBV20-1 and TRBJ1-2; no confident D gene assignment can be made. The CDR3 holds 11 amino acids from the cysteine to the phenylalanine. Only CDR3 DNA remains: 33 bases, in frame from the first base. Based on the germline V gene (reference sequence), the CDR1 and CDR2 sequences are DFQATT and SNEGSKA. Trimming removed 6 bases from V and 5 bases from J, leaving 10 bases between the germline ends.